Each of the 14 T cell receptor beta chains below was sequenced from the same sample in a study of blood T cell repertoires in COVID-19. Only in-frame clones appear in the TCRdb table, and some are missing; sequencing was by immunoSEQ multiplex PCR. The sample holds under 200,000 clones, more than 70% seen once. The sequenced sample was PBMCs or T cells enriched from blood (not recorded which). The receptors were sampled from a woman between 45 and 60 years old in a cohort exposed to, infected with or recovered from COVID-19 (not recorded which).

Only a few counts were recorded for this clone. The rearrangement uses TRBV7-2 and TRBJ1-6; D unclear. This CDR3 comprises 17 residues. The ends were cut back, 5 bases at V and 7 bases at J, with 21 bases in the middle. The germline V gene encodes CDR1 SGHTA and CDR2 FQGNSA. In DNA, the CDR3 is TGTGCCAGCAGCCCAAAAGCAATTGCGCAGGTGAATTCACCCCTCCACTTT. It is translated as CASSPKAIAQVNSPLHF.

The chain couples TRBV5-1 to TRBJ2-2; 12 bases agree with TRBD1. The germline CDR1 and CDR2 sequences are SGHRS and YFSETQ. The CDR3 is 17 residues long. V lost 3 bases to trimming and J lost 7 bases; unmatched junction nucleotides: 10. In DNA, the CDR3 is TGCGCCAGCAGCTCGCAAACCGGGACAGGGGGCTTCGGGGAGCTGTTTTTT. This sequence encodes CASSSQTGTGGFGELFF.

The chain combines TRBV11-2 with TRBJ1-5; D is ambiguous. The CDR3 has 17 residues. Germline V CDR1 and CDR2: SGHAT, FQNNGV. The V gene lost 2 bases and the J gene lost 5 bases, with 19 bases spanning the gap. The CDR3 DNA follows: TGTGCCAGCAGCTTACGTCCTGGGAGCGCCTCGCATCAGCCCCAGCATTTT. It translates to CASSLRPGSASHQPQHF.

The V call is TRBV28, the J call TRBJ1-6; D remains unclear. Per germline, CDR1 MDHEN and CDR2 SYDVKM. This CDR3 has 14 amino acids. V was trimmed by 4 bases and J by 5 bases, leaving 9 bases between them. CDR3 loop: CASSSPNNNSPLHF. CDR3 in DNA: TGTGCCAGCAGTTCCCCAAACAATAATTCACCCCTCCACTTT.

Comment on this clone: It differs at one base from a far larger clone, so likely a read error. The chain uses TRBV3-1 (or the pseudogene TRBV3-2) and TRBJ1-5; maybe TRBD1 (6 bases). Germline values: CDR1 LGHDT, CDR2 YNNKEL (reference sequence). The CDR3 is 14 amino acids. V lost 3 bases and J 0 bases, leaving 6 bases between the germline ends. The CDR3 spells CASSQDSSNQPQHF. The CDR3 DNA follows: TGTGCCAGCAGCCAGGACAGTAGCAATCAGCCCCAGCATTTT.

This clone appeared a few times. This sequence joins TRBV10-3 and TRBJ2-7; 7 nucleotides match TRBD2. With 8 bases clipped from V and 0 bases from J, the junction kept 7 bases outside the gene matches. CDR1 ENHRY and CDR2 SYGVKD come from the germline V gene. The CDR3 is made up of 14 amino acids. This CDR3 reads CAIGRAGDSYEQYF. The DNA for the CDR3 is TGTGCCATCGGGCGGGCGGGGGACTCCTACGAGCAGTACTTC.

The rearrangement joins TRBV24-1 to TRBJ2-3; 11 bases are shared with TRBD2. V shed 5 bases, J shed 1 base, and the junction held 7 bases outside the gene matches. Germline assignment: CDR1 KGHDR and CDR2 SFDVKD. This CDR3 is 17 amino acids long. This CDR3 is CATSGLAGRSGTDTQYF. CDR3 sequence (DNA): TGTGCCACCAGTGGACTAGCGGGACGGAGTGGCACAGATACGCAGTATTTT.

This clone was counted between two and nine times. The chain combines TRBV4-3 with TRBJ1-5; 8 bases are a match to TRBD1. Germline CDR1 LGHNA, CDR2 YSLEER. The CDR3 runs to 15 residues. Trimming took 0 bases from V and 11 from J; bases not matched to a gene: 9. The CDR3 nucleotides read TGCGCCAGCAGCCAAGACCGGACAGGGTATAAGGCCCAGCATTTT. Translated: CASSQDRTGYKAQHF.

The genes are TRBV3-1 (or the pseudogene TRBV3-2) and TRBJ2-6; D is uncertain. The germline V gene encodes CDR1 LGHDT and CDR2 YNNKEL (reference sequence). The germline V and J ends were trimmed by 1 base and 0 bases, with 4 bases remaining between them. The CDR3 runs 15 residues. The CDR3 sequence is CASSQVSSGANVLTF. The CDR3 bases are TGTGCCAGCAGCCAAGTGAGCTCTGGGGCCAACGTCCTGACTTTC.

The chain combines TRBV27 with TRBJ2-5; 7 positions agree with TRBD1. The CDR3 has 15 residues. V lost 8 bases and J lost 4; bases outside the gene matches: 13. Germline V CDR1 and CDR2: MNHEY, SMNVEV (reference sequence). The CDR3 here is CASSPGNRDRETQYF. DNA of the CDR3: TGTGCCAGCTCGCCTGGGAACCGGGACAGAGAGACCCAGTACTTC.

CDR3 sequence reads: CASSLSWGQDTGELFF. The CDR3 DNA reads TGTGCCAGCAGTTTATCGTGGGGACAAGACACCGGGGAGCTGTTTTTT. The rearrangement uses TRBV27 and TRBJ2-2, with a weak D call TRBD1 (6 bases). The CDR3 has 16 residues. The V and J ends lost 0 bases and 3 bases respectively, with 11 bases between them. The germline V gene has CDR1 MNHEY and CDR2 SMNVEV (reference sequence).

Turning to this clone: One end of the junction varies from germline; a read error may be responsible. This chain links TRBV11-2 with TRBJ2-1, with D possibly matching TRBD2 (5 bases). This CDR3 comprises 17 residues. Germline V gives CDR1 SGHAT, CDR2 FQNNGV. CDR3 in DNA: TGTGCCGGCAGCGCGGTTGTCGGGGATAGCTCCTACAATGAGCAGTTCTTC. Translating it yields CAGSAVVGDSSYNEQFF.

This chain uses TRBV5-1 with TRBJ2-1, with TRBD2 identical over 9 bases. Germline assignment: CDR1 SGHRS and CDR2 YFSETQ. The V and J ends lost 6 bases and 7 bases, in that order; junction bases with no gene match: 11. The CDR3 sequence is 15 residues long. The CDR3 DNA reads as TGCGCCAGCACCATAGCGGGAGCTCCGGGGAATGAGCAGTTCTTC. Encoded protein: CASTIAGAPGNEQFF.

The chain uses TRBV25-1 and TRBJ2-3, with 9 bases identical to TRBD2. This CDR3 has 15 residues. CDR1 MGHDK and CDR2 SYGVNS come from the germline V gene. After removal of 8 bases from V and 5 bases from J, the junction contained 11 bases not matched to a gene. CDR3 loop: CASSTSGPRGDTQYF. For the CDR3, the DNA is TGTGCCAGCTCCACTAGCGGGCCACGGGGAGATACGCAGTATTTT.